This TCR beta chain was sequenced during a study of OX40 agonist ivuxolimab in advanced cancers. Study-wide context: A mean age of approximately 60 years, range about 20 to 85, was recorded, and 82.7% were male.

The assay was immunoSEQ multiplex PCR, and TCRdb's table has in-frame clones only and misses some. Altogether tens of thousands of clones are present, approximately 90% being singletons, with the ten largest covering around 12%. Findings and limits, study-wide: Relative to CD4+ cells, CD8+ T cells on average had more expanded clones.

A note on this clone: Its antigen is currently unknown.

Sequenced material: CD4+ or CD8+ T cells sorted from blood, taken in a trial of the OX40 agonist ivuxolimab. The receptor's source is an adult with an advanced solid tumor such as melanoma, head and neck, liver or kidney cancer.

CDR3 DNA sequence: TGTGCCAGCAGTGCGAGCGGCACCGGGGAGCTGTTTTTT. This translates into CASSASGTGELFF. The chain joins TRBV2 to TRBJ2-2; possibly TRBD2 for D (5 bases). V dropped 4 bases and J dropped 4 bases, with 7 bases sitting between them. The V gene's germline CDR1 is SNHLY and CDR2 FYNNEI. The CDR3 sequence is 13 residues long.